The sequence of this T cell receptor (beta chain) was determined in a study of blood T cell repertoires in COVID-19. In this sample, this clone turned up once. The germline CDR1 and CDR2 sequences are MDHEN and SYDVKM. There are 13 residues in the CDR3. V was trimmed by 3 bases and J by 2 bases, leaving 8 bases between them. The method was immunoSEQ multiplex PCR; TCRdb's version includes in-frame clones alone and lacks a portion of them. The sample has 200,000 to 250,000 clones; about four fifths are singletons. The sequencing sample was made of PBMCs or T cells enriched from blood (not recorded which). V is TRBV28 and J is TRBJ2-7; TRBD1 might be the D (5 bases). The TCR comes from a woman between 45 and 65 years old with acute COVID-19. CDR3 protein: CASSLTVTYEQYF. The CDR3 DNA sequence: TGTGCCAGCAGTTTGACAGTTACCTACGAGCAGTACTTC.